This T cell receptor beta chain was documented in a study of beta chain features in type 1 diabetes. Broader study findings: Type 1 diabetes patients showed a moderate but significant shortening of TCRB CDR3s in all four CD4+ subsets.

There are a few counts of this clone. Its antigen is still unknown. Isolation of CD4+ naive, central memory, regulatory and stem cell-like memory cells was achieved by sorting via CD45RO/CCR7/CD25/CD127/CD95/CD27. Germline V gives CDR1 SGHRS, CDR2 YFSETQ. The CDR3 is 16 residues long. The junction had 9 bases not matched to a gene; V was cut back by 2 bases and J by 7 bases. Reverse transcription of all isolated RNA meant that expressed TCRB transcripts were sequenced. The study sequenced naive, central memory and regulatory T cell samples to an average of roughly 3.4 million reads. The protocol was immunoSEQ multiplex PCR, while the TCRdb copy is restricted to in-frame clones and leaves out a portion. The table records roughly 330,000 clones, approximately 15% of them present only once.

Sample: naive CD4+ T cells from blood. The clonotype was recovered from a woman under 30 with type 1 diabetes. The V and J genes are TRBV5-1 and TRBJ2-1; 10 bases fit TRBD2. In nucleotides, the CDR3 is TGCGCCAGCAGCTTAAGGACTAGCGGAGGGGGGAATGAGCAGTTCTTC. Its protein is CASSLRTSGGGNEQFF.